This T cell receptor beta chain was identified during a study of OX40 agonist ivuxolimab in advanced cancers. Sequencing was performed with immunoSEQ multiplex PCR; in TCRdb, only in-frame clones are kept and a portion is missing. The sample yields about 77,000 clones, over 75% seen once. Study-wide results and limits: Low normalized clonal expansion also occurred in some nonresponding patients.

The CDR3 length is 13 residues. In germline, CDR1 is SGHNT, CDR2 YENEEA. Trimming removed 4 bases at V and 7 bases at J, with 11 bases between. Excluded were patients having autoimmune disease history or systemic immunosuppression. This clone has more than one count but fewer than ten. Its antigen remains unknown. The chain is built from TRBV11-3 and TRBJ2-1, with a weak D call TRBD2 (6 bases). The sequence was obtained from an adult with an advanced solid tumor such as melanoma, head and neck, liver or kidney cancer. Sequenced material: CD4+ or CD8+ T cells sorted from blood, taken in a trial of the OX40 agonist ivuxolimab. DNA for the CDR3: TGTGCCAGCAGCTCTAAAAGCGGGAATGAGCAGTTCTTC. The encoded protein is CASSSKSGNEQFF. The variable domain in full, completed from reference TRBV11-3 and TRBJ2-1, reads EAGVVQSPRYKIIEKKQPVAFWCNPISGHNTLYWYLQNLGQGPELLIRYENEEAVDDSQLPKDRFSAERLKGVDSTLKIQPAELGDSAVYLCASSSKSGNEQFFGPGTRLTVL.